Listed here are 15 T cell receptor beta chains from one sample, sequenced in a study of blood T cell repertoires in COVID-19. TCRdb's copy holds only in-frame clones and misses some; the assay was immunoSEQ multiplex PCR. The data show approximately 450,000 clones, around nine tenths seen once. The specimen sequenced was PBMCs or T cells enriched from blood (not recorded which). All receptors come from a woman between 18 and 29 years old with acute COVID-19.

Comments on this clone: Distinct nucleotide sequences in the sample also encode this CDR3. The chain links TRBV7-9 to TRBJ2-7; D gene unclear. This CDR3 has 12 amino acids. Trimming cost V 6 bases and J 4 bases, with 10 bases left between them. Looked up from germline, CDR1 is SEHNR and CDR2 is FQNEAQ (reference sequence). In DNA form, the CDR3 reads TGTGCCAGCAGTTCTAGAGCTTACGAGCAGTACTTC. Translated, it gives CASSSRAYEQYF. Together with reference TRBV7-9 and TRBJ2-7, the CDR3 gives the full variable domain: DTGVSQNPRHKITKRGQNVTFRCDPISEHNRLYWYRQTLGQGPEFLTYFQNEAQLEKSRLLSDRFSAERPKGSFSTLEIQRTEQGDSAMYLCASSSRAYEQYFGPGTRLTVT.

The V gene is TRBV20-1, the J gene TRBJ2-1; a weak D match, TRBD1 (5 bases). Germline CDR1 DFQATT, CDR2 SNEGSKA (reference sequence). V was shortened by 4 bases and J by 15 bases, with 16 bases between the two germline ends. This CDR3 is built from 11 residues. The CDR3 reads CSATPGSIMFF. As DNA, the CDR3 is TGCAGTGCTACCCCAGGGTCAATTATGTTCTTC.

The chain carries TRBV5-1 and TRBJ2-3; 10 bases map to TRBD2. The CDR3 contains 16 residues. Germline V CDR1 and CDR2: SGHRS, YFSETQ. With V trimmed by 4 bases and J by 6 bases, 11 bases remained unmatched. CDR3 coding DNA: TGCGCCAGCAGCCTCTCCCTAGCGGGAGTAACGGATACGCAGTATTTT. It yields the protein CASSLSLAGVTDTQYF. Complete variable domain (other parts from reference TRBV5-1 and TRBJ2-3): KAGVTQTPRYLIKTRGQQVTLSCSPISGHRSVSWYQQTPGQGLQFLFEYFSETQRNKGNFPGRFSGRQFSNSRSEMNVSTLELGDSALYLCASSLSLAGVTDTQYFGPGTRLTVL.

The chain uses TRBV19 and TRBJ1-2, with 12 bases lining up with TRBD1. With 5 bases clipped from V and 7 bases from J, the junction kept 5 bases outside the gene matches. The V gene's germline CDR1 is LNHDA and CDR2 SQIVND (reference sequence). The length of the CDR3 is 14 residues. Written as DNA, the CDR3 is TGTGCCAGTAGTCTAGGGACAGGGGGCCTTGGCTACACCTTC. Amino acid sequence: CASSLGTGGLGYTF.

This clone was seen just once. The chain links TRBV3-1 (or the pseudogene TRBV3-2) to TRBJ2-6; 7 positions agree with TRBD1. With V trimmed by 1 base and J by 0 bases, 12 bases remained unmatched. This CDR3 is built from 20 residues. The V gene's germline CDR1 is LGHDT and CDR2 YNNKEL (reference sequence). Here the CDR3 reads CASSQGIPGRQGSGANVLTF. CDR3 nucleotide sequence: TGTGCCAGCAGCCAAGGCATCCCTGGACGACAGGGCTCTGGGGCCAACGTCCTGACTTTC.

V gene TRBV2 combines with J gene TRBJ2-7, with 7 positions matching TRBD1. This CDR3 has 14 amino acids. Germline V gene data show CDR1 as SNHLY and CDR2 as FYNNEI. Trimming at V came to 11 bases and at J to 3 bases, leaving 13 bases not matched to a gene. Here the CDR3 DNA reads TGTGCCGGACGACAGGGCATCTTCCTCTACGAGCAGTACTTC. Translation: CAGRQGIFLYEQYF.

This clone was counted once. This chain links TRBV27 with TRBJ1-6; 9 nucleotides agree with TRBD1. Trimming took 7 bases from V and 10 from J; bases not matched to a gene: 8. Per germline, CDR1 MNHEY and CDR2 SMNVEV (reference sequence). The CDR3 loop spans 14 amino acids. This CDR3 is CASTPGTGQSPLHF. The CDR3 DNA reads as TGTGCCAGCACTCCCGGGACAGGGCAGTCACCCCTCCACTTT.

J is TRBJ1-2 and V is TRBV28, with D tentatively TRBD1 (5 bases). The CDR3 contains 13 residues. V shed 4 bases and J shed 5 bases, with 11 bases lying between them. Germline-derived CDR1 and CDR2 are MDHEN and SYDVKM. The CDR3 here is CASSSGFGYGYTF. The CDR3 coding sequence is TGTGCCAGCAGTTCAGGGTTCGGATATGGCTACACCTTC.

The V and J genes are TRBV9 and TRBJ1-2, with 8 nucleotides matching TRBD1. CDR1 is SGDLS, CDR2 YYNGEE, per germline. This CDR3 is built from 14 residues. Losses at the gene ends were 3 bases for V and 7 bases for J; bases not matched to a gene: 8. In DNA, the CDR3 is TGTGCCAGCAGCGAAGCGAGACAGGGGTTTGGCTACACCTTC. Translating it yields CASSEARQGFGYTF.

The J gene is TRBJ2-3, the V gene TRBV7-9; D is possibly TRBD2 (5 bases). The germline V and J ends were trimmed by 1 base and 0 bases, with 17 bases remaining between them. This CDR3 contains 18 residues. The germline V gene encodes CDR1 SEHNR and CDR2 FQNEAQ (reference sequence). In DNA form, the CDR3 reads TGTGCCAGCAGCTTAGGGACTGGCTACTCACTTAGCACAGATACGCAGTATTTT. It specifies CASSLGTGYSLSTDTQYF.

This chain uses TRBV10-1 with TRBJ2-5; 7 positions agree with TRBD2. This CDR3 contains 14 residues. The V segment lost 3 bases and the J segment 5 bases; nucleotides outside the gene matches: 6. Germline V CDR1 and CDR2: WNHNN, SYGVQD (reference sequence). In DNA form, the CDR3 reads TGCGCCAGCAGTGACGAGACTAGCCGGGAGACCCAGTACTTC. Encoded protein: CASSDETSRETQYF.

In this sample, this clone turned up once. The CDR3 loop reads CASRLTPRNQPQHF. The CDR3 coding sequence is TGTGCCAGCAGGTTAACACCTCGCAATCAGCCCCAGCATTTT. The V gene is TRBV27, the J gene TRBJ1-5; D is ambiguous. CDR1 MNHEY and CDR2 SMNVEV come from the germline V gene (reference sequence). V was trimmed by 6 bases and J by 2 bases, leaving 11 bases between them. The CDR3 loop spans 14 amino acids.

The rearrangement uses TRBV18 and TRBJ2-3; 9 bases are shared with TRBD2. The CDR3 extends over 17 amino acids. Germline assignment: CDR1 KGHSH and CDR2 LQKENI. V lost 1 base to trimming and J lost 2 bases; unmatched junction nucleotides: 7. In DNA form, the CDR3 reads TGTGCCAGCTCACCACAGACAGCGGGGGGTTTCACAGATACGCAGTATTTT. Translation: CASSPQTAGGFTDTQYF.

CDR3 sequence (DNA): TGTGCCACCAGCAGAGATCTCGTAGAGACCCAGTACTTC. Translation gives CATSRDLVETQYF. This chain uses TRBV15 with TRBJ2-5; D is ambiguous. Germline V gene lookup returns CDR1 LNHNV and CDR2 YYDKDF (reference sequence). V was cut by 0 bases and J by 4 bases, with 6 bases left in between. This CDR3 is 13 amino acids long.

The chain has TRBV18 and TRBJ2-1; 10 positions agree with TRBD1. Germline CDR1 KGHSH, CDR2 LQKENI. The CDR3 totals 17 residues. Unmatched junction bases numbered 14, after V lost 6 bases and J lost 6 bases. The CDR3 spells CASSPGQGNSASNEQFF. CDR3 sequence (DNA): TGTGCCAGCTCGCCGGGACAGGGGAATAGTGCTTCCAATGAGCAGTTCTTC.